These 31 T cell receptor beta chains were all obtained from the same sample, sequenced in a study of T cell responses to AZD1222 COVID-19 vaccine. Sequencing used immunoSEQ multiplex PCR; TCRdb keeps in-frame clones, though not all of them. The sample lists some 140,000 clones, around 90% occurring once. The sequencing used peripheral blood, collected on day 0 of AZD1222 vaccination. The source of these receptors is an adult in good health.

J is TRBJ2-1 and V is TRBV6-2 or TRBV6-3; 11 bases match TRBD2. The CDR3 runs to 15 residues. The germline V gene has CDR1 MNHEY and CDR2 SVGEGT. V lost 2 bases, J lost 5 bases, and 2 bases stayed unmatched. The CDR3 DNA reads as TGTGCCAGCAGTTACGGGACTAGCGGAAACAATGAGCAGTTCTTC. Translating it yields CASSYGTSGNNEQFF.

The chain links TRBV14 to TRBJ2-2; D may match TRBD1 or TRBD2 (5 bases each). Germline V gene sequence: CDR1 SGHDN, CDR2 FVKESK. Trimming removed 4 bases from V and 10 bases from J, with 19 bases in between. There are 15 residues in the CDR3. The CDR3 spells CASSRRQSRGVELFF. CDR3 bases: TGTGCCAGCAGCCGCCGACAGAGCCGGGGTGTGGAGCTGTTTTTT.

This chain joins TRBV18 and TRBJ1-2; no reliable D call. Trimming took off 3 bases at V and 0 bases at J, with 17 bases between the two ends. The CDR3 consists of 17 residues. Germline V gives CDR1 KGHSH, CDR2 LQKENI. CDR3 DNA sequence: TGTGCCAGCTCACCTTCCCGGGTCCTTTCTTCTAACTATGGCTACACCTTC. It yields the protein CASSPSRVLSSNYGYTF.

This chain links TRBV19 with TRBJ1-5, with a tentative D call TRBD1 (5 bases). The CDR3 has 14 residues. Per germline, CDR1 LNHDA and CDR2 SQIVND (reference sequence). V lost 6 bases and J lost 3, with 12 bases in between. CDR3 sequence (DNA): TGTGCCAGTAGAACAAGCAGGGTCAATCAGCCCCAGCATTTT. Protein sequence: CASRTSRVNQPQHF.

This clone was seen a single time. The chain uses TRBV27 and TRBJ1-1; D is uncertain. Trimming took 8 bases from V and 1 from J, leaving 11 bases between them. Germline loops: CDR1 MNHEY, CDR2 SMNVEV (reference sequence). The CDR3 consists of 13 residues. CDR3 residues: CASRSSRNTEAFF. The CDR3 coding sequence is TGTGCCAGCCGAAGCTCAAGGAACACTGAAGCTTTCTTT.

This clone has a single count. V is TRBV27 and J is TRBJ2-5; D call uncertain. CDR3 length: 14 residues. V was trimmed by 6 bases and J by 2 bases, leaving 13 bases between them. Germline loops: CDR1 MNHEY, CDR2 SMNVEV (reference sequence). CDR3 in amino acids: CASREGWDQETQYF. DNA of the CDR3: TGTGCCAGCAGGGAAGGCTGGGATCAAGAGACCCAGTACTTC.

The chain carries TRBV12-3 or TRBV12-4 and TRBJ2-1; D is unresolved. Trimming stripped 5 bases from V and 8 bases from J, with 7 bases between. The CDR3 runs 11 residues. The CDR3 DNA sequence: TGTGCCAGCAGTGGGCCGGATGAGCAGTTCTTC. This gives the protein CASSGPDEQFF.

This sequence joins TRBV11-2 and TRBJ1-5, with D possibly TRBD1 on 6 matching bases. Between the trimmed V and J ends, which lost 5 bases and 3 bases, there was a span of 14 bases. Germline-derived CDR1 and CDR2 are SGHAT and FQNNGV. The CDR3 covers 15 residues. For the CDR3, the DNA is TGTGCCAGCAGCAGGGACGGGACACCCAATCAGCCCCAGCATTTT. This translates into CASSRDGTPNQPQHF.

The chain recombines TRBV29-1 with TRBJ2-1, with D tentatively TRBD1 (5 bases). The germline gives CDR1 SQVTM, CDR2 ANQGSEA. CDR3 length equals 14 residues. The V and J ends lost 2 bases and 6 bases respectively, with 14 bases between them. This chain's CDR3 is CSVELPQGGNEQFF. The DNA for the CDR3 is TGCAGCGTTGAACTCCCCCAGGGCGGCAATGAGCAGTTCTTC.

The chain couples TRBV7-9 to TRBJ2-3, with D hard to call. The CDR3 consists of 18 residues. The germline V gene has CDR1 SEHNR and CDR2 FQNEAQ (reference sequence). The germline V and J ends were trimmed by 2 bases and 0 bases, with 18 bases remaining between them. DNA of the CDR3: TGTGCCAGCAGCTTAACCTGGATTCCGGTATCTAGCACAGATACGCAGTATTTT. It specifies CASSLTWIPVSSTDTQYF.

The chain recombines TRBV10-1 with TRBJ1-5; D gene ambiguous. Germline loops: CDR1 WNHNN, CDR2 SYGVQD (reference sequence). The germline V and J ends were trimmed by 7 bases and 6 bases, with 10 bases remaining between them. The CDR3 is 12 amino acids. Written as DNA, the CDR3 is TGCGCCAGCATTCCTCTCGGTCAGCCCCAGCATTTT. It codes for CASIPLGQPQHF.

The genes are TRBV7-8 and TRBJ2-1; TRBD2 agrees at 13 bases. This CDR3 spans 16 amino acids. V lost 5 bases, J lost 3 bases, and 4 bases stayed unmatched. CDR1 and CDR2 from the germline V gene are SGHVS and FQNEAQ. This CDR3 reads CASSLGLAGDYNEQFF. CDR3 nucleotides: TGTGCCAGCAGCCTAGGACTAGCGGGAGACTACAATGAGCAGTTCTTC.

The chain combines TRBV13 with TRBJ2-2, with D possibly TRBD1 on 5 matching bases. Germline assignment: CDR1 PRHDT and CDR2 FYEKMQ (reference sequence). The CDR3 is made up of 14 amino acids. Trimming shortened V by 5 bases and J by 7 bases, and 14 bases separated the two germline ends. CDR3 bases: TGTGCCAGCAGCATCCAGGACACAGGCGGGGAGCTGTTTTTT. Translating it yields CASSIQDTGGELFF.

The chain joins TRBV2 to TRBJ2-7; the D is unclear. Germline V gives CDR1 SNHLY, CDR2 FYNNEI. The CDR3 contains 12 residues. V lost 4 bases, J lost 4 bases, and 8 bases lay in between. The CDR3 loop is CASSAQVYEQYF. The CDR3, as DNA: TGTGCCAGCAGTGCCCAGGTTTACGAGCAGTACTTC.

The CDR3 region is CASSRVQNTNTEAFF. CDR3 DNA sequence: TGCGCCAGCAGCCGAGTACAGAATACGAACACTGAAGCTTTCTTT. V and J are TRBV5-1 and TRBJ1-1; D is uncertain. The CDR3 is 15 residues long. CDR1 and CDR2 (germline): SGHRS, YFSETQ. V gave up 4 bases and J gave up 1 base, with 14 bases separating them.

V is TRBV9 and J is TRBJ2-2; D possibly corresponds to TRBD2 (6 bases). The V gene's germline CDR1 is SGDLS and CDR2 YYNGEE. V shed 4 bases and J shed 6 bases, with 13 bases lying between them. The CDR3 runs to 14 residues. This CDR3 reads CASSTGTHPGELFF. The CDR3 DNA sequence: TGTGCCAGCAGCACTGGGACTCATCCCGGGGAGCTGTTTTTT.

The rearrangement joins TRBV27 to TRBJ1-2, with 9 positions matching TRBD1. J lost 1 base, V lost 3 bases, and 6 bases had no gene match. Per germline, CDR1 MNHEY and CDR2 SMNVEV (reference sequence). The CDR3 runs 16 residues. The CDR3, as DNA: TGTGCCAGCAGTTTCGGACAGGGGTTTGGTAACTATGGCTACACCTTC. Its protein product is CASSFGQGFGNYGYTF.

V usage is TRBV29-1 and J usage is TRBJ1-5, with 7 bases aligning to TRBD1. With 3 bases clipped from V and 4 bases from J, the junction kept 3 bases outside the gene matches. The CDR3 length is 13 residues. Per germline, CDR1 SQVTM and CDR2 ANQGSEA. The CDR3 DNA reads TGCAGCGTTGAGCAGGGGGAGAATCAGCCCCAGCATTTT. It specifies CSVEQGENQPQHF.

The gene calls are TRBV11-2 and TRBJ1-6, with D maybe TRBD1 (6 bases). Germline CDR1 reads SGHAT; CDR2 reads FQNNGV. This CDR3 is built from 16 residues. V lost 7 bases, J lost 8 bases, and 21 bases lay in between. Written as DNA, the CDR3 is TGTGCCAGCAAACCCCTCCGGGGGGCCCTTTATTCACCCCTCCACTTT. Its translation is CASKPLRGALYSPLHF.

The CDR3 DNA follows: TGTGCCAGCAGCCCCCGGACAGGGGGCTCCTACGAGCAGTACTTC. Protein sequence: CASSPRTGGSYEQYF. V and J are TRBV7-2 and TRBJ2-7, with TRBD1 matching 10 bases. In germline, CDR1 is SGHTA, CDR2 FQGNSA. After removal of 5 bases from V and 0 bases from J, the junction contained 4 bases not matched to a gene. This CDR3 has 15 amino acids.

The chain has TRBV18 and TRBJ1-4; a weak D match, TRBD1 (6 bases). Trimming cost V 6 bases and J 7 bases, with 15 bases left between them. The CDR3 contains 14 residues. Germline loops: CDR1 KGHSH, CDR2 LQKENI. This chain's CDR3 is CASSPSGEGEKLFF. The DNA of the CDR3 is TGTGCCAGCTCCCCATCAGGGGAGGGTGAAAAACTGTTTTTT.

The V call is TRBV11-1, the J call TRBJ1-2; D is undetermined. The germline V and J ends were trimmed by 1 base and 2 bases, with 14 bases remaining between them. Germline-derived CDR1 and CDR2 are SGHAT and FQDESV (reference sequence). The CDR3 is made up of 16 amino acids. The CDR3 is CASSLVYSDGNYGYTF. The CDR3 DNA reads TGTGCCAGCAGCTTAGTGTATTCGGACGGGAACTATGGCTACACCTTC.

This clone appeared a single time. The rearrangement links TRBV7-3 to TRBJ2-1; TRBD2 aligns across 11 bases. With 3 bases clipped from V and 5 bases from J, the junction kept 6 bases outside the gene matches. Germline-derived CDR1 and CDR2 are SGHTA and FQGTGA. The CDR3 loop spans 16 amino acids. The CDR3 protein is CASSLLAGGGNNEQFF. CDR3 nucleotide sequence: TGTGCCAGCAGCTTGCTAGCGGGAGGAGGCAACAATGAGCAGTTCTTC.

The chain carries TRBV7-9 and TRBJ1-2; D is perhaps TRBD1 (5 bases). The V gene lost 0 bases and the J gene lost 4 bases, with 12 bases spanning the gap. The CDR3 loop spans 15 amino acids. Germline values: CDR1 SEHNR, CDR2 FQNEAQ (reference sequence). CDR3 coding DNA: TGTGCCAGCAGCTTAGCGACGACAGAGGGCTATGGCTACACCTTC. It specifies CASSLATTEGYGYTF.

The table lists this clone with a count of one. The V call is TRBV4-3, the J call TRBJ1-6; 7 bases agree with TRBD1. CDR3 length equals 16 residues. The trim removed 0 bases at V and 7 bases at J, leaving 6 bases unmatched. CDR1 is LGHNA and CDR2 is YSLEER in the germline V gene. CDR3 sequence reads: CASSQETGLGNSPLHF. For the CDR3, the DNA is TGCGCCAGCAGCCAAGAGACAGGGCTAGGCAATTCACCCCTCCACTTT.

DNA of the CDR3: TGTGCCTGGAGGACTAGCGGAGACGGTCTCAATGAGCAGTTCTTC. Protein: CAWRTSGDGLNEQFF. The chain employs TRBV30 and TRBJ2-1; 9 positions agree with TRBD2. CDR1 is GTSNPN, CDR2 SVGIG, per germline (reference sequence). The CDR3 is made up of 15 amino acids. V was clipped by 3 bases and J by 6 bases; unmatched bases: 9.

The chain links TRBV5-4 to TRBJ1-1; tentatively, D is TRBD1 (5 bases). The CDR3 loop spans 14 amino acids. The ends were cut back, 0 bases at V and 5 bases at J, with 11 bases in the middle. Germline CDR1 SGHNT, CDR2 YYREEE (reference sequence). CDR3 coding DNA: TGTGCCAGCAGCTTGGTGCAGGGACCTACTGAAGCTTTCTTT. This encodes CASSLVQGPTEAFF.

This clone was found once. The rearrangement uses TRBV28 and TRBJ1-1; D unclear. V was shortened by 1 base and J by 0 bases, with 6 bases between the two germline ends. The CDR3 totals 14 residues. CDR1 and CDR2 (germline): MDHEN, SYDVKM. The CDR3 here is CASSLSGLNTEAFF. Written as DNA, the CDR3 is TGTGCCAGCAGTTTATCGGGGTTGAACACTGAAGCTTTCTTT. Full variable domain (outside the CDR3, taken from reference TRBV28 and TRBJ1-1): DVKVTQSSRYLVKRTGEKVFLECVQDMDHENMFWYRQDPGLGLRLIYFSYDVKMKEKGDIPEGYSVSREKKERFSLILESASTNQTSMYLCASSLSGLNTEAFFGQGTRLTVV.

The rearrangement uses TRBV19 and TRBJ1-2; no definite D call. CDR1 and CDR2 (germline): LNHDA, SQIVND (reference sequence). V lost 10 bases, J lost 4 bases, and 22 bases lay in between. CDR3 length: 15 amino acids. CDR3 amino acids: CATRRLDLQSYGYTF. Written as DNA, the CDR3 is TGTGCCACTCGTCGGTTGGACCTGCAGAGCTATGGCTACACCTTC. The whole variable domain, remainder taken from reference TRBV19 and TRBJ1-2, is DGGITQSPKYLFRKEGQNVTLSCEQNLNHDAMYWYRQDPGQGLRLIYYSQIVNDFQKGDIAEGYSVSREKKESFPLTVTSAQKNPTAFYLCATRRLDLQSYGYTFGSGTRLTVV.

This rearrangement joins TRBV7-6 to TRBJ2-5; either TRBD1 or TRBD2 may supply D (5 bases each). Germline V gives CDR1 SGHVS, CDR2 FNYEAQ. Trimming stripped 2 bases from V and 0 bases from J, with 13 bases between. This CDR3 contains 16 residues. The CDR3 DNA sequence: TGTGCCAGCAGCTTATGGGGGTCAAGGTACCAAGAGACCCAGTACTTC. As protein: CASSLWGSRYQETQYF.

V and J are TRBV30 and TRBJ2-7; D unclear. The germline CDR1 and CDR2 sequences are GTSNPN and SVGIG (reference sequence). The CDR3 covers 12 residues. V was shortened by 3 bases and J by 2 bases, with 8 bases between the two germline ends. The CDR3 nucleotides are TGTGCCTGGAGGGGTCAAGCCTACGAGCAGTACTTC. Its protein product is CAWRGQAYEQYF.